Listed here are 17 T cell receptor beta chains from one sample, sequenced in a study of shared clonotypes between healthy human individuals (dated by TCRdb to about 2020). Library preparation used the immunoSEQ multiplex PCR assay. Entries here come from immuneACCESS through TCRdb and include only in-frame sequences with V and J called. Some clones fail to appear in such tables; in the studies checked, an unresolved V gene covers under half of the shortfall, and the cause of the remainder is unknown. For this sample the table gives approximately 1,000,000 clones, of which around 77% were detected only once. 0.89% of the sample is in the top ten clones. The sequenced sample was memory CD4+ T cells from PBMCs. Sample cell subset or site, as interpreted from the label and publication: CD45RA-negative fraction. These receptors were collected from a man aged 18 to 29 in good health. Some clones in this sample may be carry-over from other donors' samples.

Notes on this clone: Mismatch with germline at one junction end may stem from a read error. This chain uses TRBV5-1 with TRBJ2-3; no reliable D call. Germline lookup yields CDR1 SGHRS and CDR2 YFSETQ. The CDR3 totals 15 residues. CDR3 nucleotides: TGCGCCAGCAGCCCCGCGCCGGCGAGCATAGATACGCAGTATTTT. It encodes CASSPAPASIDTQYF.

The rearrangement joins TRBV28 to TRBJ2-1, with TRBD1 identical over 7 bases. V lost 7 bases to trimming and J lost 8 bases; unmatched junction nucleotides: 8. This CDR3 comprises 13 residues. CDR1 and CDR2 (germline): MDHEN, SYDVKM. CDR3 bases: TGTGCCAGCACCCGGGGACAGAACGATGAGCAGTTCTTC. Translated: CASTRGQNDEQFF. Using reference TRBV28 and TRBJ2-1 for the parts outside the CDR3, the full variable domain is DVKVTQSSRYLVKRTGEKVFLECVQDMDHENMFWYRQDPGLGLRLIYFSYDVKMKEKGDIPEGYSVSREKKERFSLILESASTNQTSMYLCASTRGQNDEQFFGPGTRLTVL.

The J gene is TRBJ2-7, the V gene TRBV6-5, with 15 bases fitting TRBD2. Germline CDR1 MNHEY, CDR2 SVGAGI. The CDR3 covers 15 residues. With 5 bases clipped from V and 4 bases from J, the junction kept 3 bases outside the gene matches. The CDR3 DNA follows: TGTGCCAGCAGTAGAGGACTAGCGGGAGGGTACGAGCAGTACTTC. As protein: CASSRGLAGGYEQYF.

The chain recombines TRBV6-5 with TRBJ2-7; a possible D gene is TRBD2 (7 bases). The CDR3 spans 15 residues. V gave up 0 bases and J gave up 6 bases, with 15 bases separating them. Germline-derived CDR1 and CDR2 are MNHEY and SVGAGI. The CDR3 nucleotides read TGTGCCAGCAGTTACTCGAGGGGGGGGTTGAGCGAGCAGTACTTC. Translated: CASSYSRGGLSEQYF.

This chain links TRBV28 with TRBJ2-1, with D possibly matching TRBD2 (6 bases). Germline V gene data show CDR1 as MDHEN and CDR2 as SYDVKM. CDR3 length: 14 residues. V gave up 6 bases and J gave up 10 bases, with 19 bases separating them. CDR3 loop: CASSRPTSRYEQFF. In nucleotides, the CDR3 is TGTGCCAGCAGCCGGCCCACTAGCCGATACGAGCAGTTCTTC.

V usage is TRBV2 and J usage is TRBJ2-5, with TRBD1 matching 7 bases. With V trimmed by 7 bases and J by 4 bases, 6 bases remained unmatched. Per the germline V gene, CDR1 is SNHLY and CDR2 is FYNNEI. CDR3 length: 13 amino acids. CDR3 DNA: TGTGCCAGCACGGGCAGGGGGTTAGAGACCCAGTACTTC. It codes for CASTGRGLETQYF. Full variable domain (remainder filled in from reference TRBV2 and TRBJ2-5): EPEVTQTPSHQVTQMGQEVILRCVPISNHLYFYWYRQILGQKVEFLVSFYNNEISEKSEIFDDQFSVERPDGSNFTLKIRSTKLEDSAMYFCASTGRGLETQYFGPGTRLLVL.

The V and J genes are TRBV5-1 and TRBJ2-1; 7 bases line up with TRBD1. Germline trimming cut 4 bases from V and 3 bases from J; bases unmatched to any gene: 4. This CDR3 comprises 14 residues. Germline CDR1 reads SGHRS; CDR2 reads YFSETQ. CDR3 DNA sequence: TGCGCCAGCAGCGCCGGACAGGTCTACAATGAGCAGTTCTTC. This translates into CASSAGQVYNEQFF. Looking up the rest from reference TRBV5-1 and TRBJ2-1 gives the full variable domain: KAGVTQTPRYLIKTRGQQVTLSCSPISGHRSVSWYQQTPGQGLQFLFEYFSETQRNKGNFPGRFSGRQFSNSRSEMNVSTLELGDSALYLCASSAGQVYNEQFFGPGTRLTVL.

Turning to this clone: This may arise from a read error, as a much more abundant clone is one base away. The sample carries other DNA sequences with the same CDR3. V usage is TRBV28 and J usage is TRBJ1-5, with 7 positions matching TRBD1. The CDR3 length is 14 residues. Germline lookup yields CDR1 MDHEN and CDR2 SYDVKM. The CDR3 DNA reads as TGTGCCAGTAGTTACCCGACAGGGCGGCAGCCCCAGCATTTT. Its protein product is CASSYPTGRQPQHF.

This clone was seen just once. The chain links TRBV14 to TRBJ2-5; 7 bases line up with TRBD2. V dropped 4 bases and J dropped 4; count of bases not matched to a gene: 15. Germline values: CDR1 SGHDN, CDR2 FVKESK. This CDR3 has 17 amino acids. The CDR3 region is CASSPKGTNRALETQYF. The CDR3 region has the DNA TGTGCCAGCAGCCCGAAGGGGACTAATCGAGCTTTAGAGACCCAGTACTTC.

This clone was recorded at least ten times. The chain employs TRBV30 and TRBJ1-2; weak D call: TRBD1 (6 bases). The V end lost 1 base, the J end lost 10 bases, and 13 bases lay between the germline ends. Germline V lookup: CDR1 GTSNPN, CDR2 SVGIG (reference sequence). The CDR3 length is 12 residues. The CDR3 here is CAWSGTGWDYTF. In DNA form, the CDR3 reads TGTGCCTGGAGTGGTACAGGGTGGGACTACACCTTC.

Comment on this clone: With a much larger clone just one base away, this may be a read error. Additional DNA sequences in this sample encode the identical CDR3. J is TRBJ2-3 and V is TRBV11-3, with D unresolved. The V gene lost 5 bases and the J gene lost 0 bases, with 3 bases spanning the gap. This CDR3 has 12 amino acids. The germline gives CDR1 SGHNT, CDR2 YENEEA. CDR3 loop: CASSDSTDTQYF. The CDR3 DNA is TGTGCCAGCAGCGATAGCACAGATACGCAGTATTTT.

The chain carries TRBV5-5 and TRBJ2-5; TRBD1 matches at 7 bases. There are 14 residues in the CDR3. V lost 0 bases, J lost 3 bases, and 2 bases stayed unmatched. Germline values: CDR1 SGHKS, CDR2 YYEKEE (reference sequence). The CDR3 protein is CASSLETGEETQYF. The CDR3 nucleotides read TGTGCCAGCAGCTTGGAAACAGGGGAAGAGACCCAGTACTTC.

This chain connects TRBV27 to TRBJ2-7, with unresolved D. Germline V gene lookup returns CDR1 MNHEY and CDR2 SMNVEV (reference sequence). This CDR3 has 15 amino acids. V was pared by 3 bases and J by 0 bases, with 12 bases between. DNA of the CDR3: TGTGCCAGCAGTTTTGGGCGACCGAGCTCCTACGAGCAGTACTTC. Protein: CASSFGRPSSYEQYF.

The rearrangement uses TRBV4-1 and TRBJ1-1; D uncertain. Germline values: CDR1 MGHRA, CDR2 YSYEKL. Trimming left V 4 bases short and J 8 bases short, with 17 bases between. This CDR3 spans 14 amino acids. CDR3: CASSLERADGEAFF. CDR3 nucleotides: TGCGCCAGCAGCCTGGAACGGGCGGACGGCGAAGCTTTCTTT.

The chain joins TRBV29-1 to TRBJ1-4; D possibly corresponds to TRBD1 (6 bases). The CDR3 extends over 13 amino acids. The germline V and J ends were trimmed by 4 bases and 7 bases, with 13 bases remaining between them. Germline V gives CDR1 SQVTM, CDR2 ANQGSEA. The CDR3 is CSVGWGGGEKLFF. The CDR3, as DNA: TGCAGCGTTGGATGGGGAGGGGGTGAAAAACTGTTTTTT.

A word on this clone: The same CDR3 is also encoded by other DNA sequences in this sample. The J gene is TRBJ1-1, the V gene TRBV7-2; the D gene is possibly TRBD1 (5 bases). The germline gives CDR1 SGHTA, CDR2 FQGNSA. The CDR3 sequence is 15 residues long. The germline V and J ends were trimmed by 1 base and 0 bases, with 9 bases remaining between them. The CDR3 here is CASSLGLGVNTEAFF. CDR3 DNA sequence: TGTGCCAGCAGCTTAGGTTTAGGGGTGAACACTGAAGCTTTCTTT.

This clone has a handful of counts. This chain links TRBV7-8 with TRBJ1-1; D gene unclear. Germline assignment: CDR1 SGHVS and CDR2 FQNEAQ. The CDR3 extends over 12 amino acids. V lost 0 bases to trimming and J lost 7 bases, with 6 bases between them. As DNA, the CDR3 is TGTGCCAGCAGCTTAGCCAGATATGAAGCTTTCTTT. It is translated as CASSLARYEAFF.